This entry concerns a single TCR beta chain. The antigen it recognizes is unknown. No much larger clonotype is one base removed from it; base qualities were not supplied. After removal of 5 bases from V and 0 bases from J, the junction retains 10 bases not matched to a gene. From the cysteine through the phenylalanine, the CDR3 covers 17 amino acids. Just CDR3 DNA is preserved here, 51 bases in frame from base 1. The germline V gene provides CDR1 SGHVS and CDR2 FQNEAQ. These data belong to a study of blood T cell repertoires in COVID-19 (TCRdb year 2020). Regarding the study in general: Samples covering the acute and convalescent phases of COVID-19 were provided by collaborators in the United States, Italy and Spain. Deeply sampled blood TCRbeta repertoires from subjects exposed to, actively infected with, or recovered from COVID-19 were included in the dataset. Samples were obtained from the ongoing ImmuneRACE study (first 160 participants) and from some 1,300 subjects provided by 6 global collaborators. The material from the prospective study consisted of cDNA or gDNA derived from T cells, B-cell-depleted T cells, or PBMCs. Sample metadata almost always included a de-identified subject ID, COVID-19 status, age in years and sex. The repertoires were released in a freely available public database intended as a resource for research on the immune response to SARS-CoV-2. Where available, HLA class I and class II types were obtained from metadata supplied by the sample provider rather than from assay-based typing. Beyond this particular receptor, the publication reports: Clinical and demographic metadata were provided uncurated, with the amount varying by source and participant.

TCRbeta CDR3 regions were amplified from genomic DNA using the immunoSEQ Assay, a bias-controlled multiplex PCR. From the authors' description of their analysis: Within the assay, amplification of reference gene primers was used to estimate how many nucleated cells each sample contained. Sequence reads were collapsed and filtered to measure the absolute abundance of every unique TCRbeta CDR3 rearrangement. Productive Simpson clonality was computed per sample as the square root of Simpson's diversity index over productive rearrangements. TCRdb retrieved this table from immuneACCESS and kept in-frame rearrangements only. Not all clones are present; in checked studies, unresolved V genes account for under half, and no reason is known for the remainder. From that table come the V and J calls and clone size; the DNA was used to work out D and trimming. The sample table contains more than 80,000 clones; only one count was recorded for around 88% of them. Of the sample, approximately 20% is held by the ten largest clones.

In Seattle, one collaborating source enrolled patients while the infection was active and tracked those patients longitudinally over the course of disease. Collaborating institutions collected whole blood in K2EDTA tubes following their own protocols. For TCRbeta analysis, collaborators shipped samples as frozen whole blood, isolated PBMCs, or DNA extracted from either of those sample types. The clonotype comes from a woman aged 55-70 years with COVID-19, enrolled during active disease. The sample taken for sequencing was peripheral blood. Recombination joined TRBV7-8 with TRBJ2-3, with 8 middle bases fitting TRBD2. The DNA reads TGTGCCAGCAGCACCCGGGTAGCGGGGACTAGCACAGATACGCAGTATTTT. This yields the protein CASSTRVAGTSTDTQYF.